One sample yielded the 31 T cell receptor beta chains listed below, sequenced in a study of a mutant IDH1 vaccine in newly diagnosed glioma. Time point given: baseline, week 1 (first vaccination visit). The treatment is: pre-vaccination baseline after standard-of-care therapy. The data were produced by immunoSEQ multiplex PCR, yet TCRdb's version contains in-frame clones alone and is incomplete. The sample lists 92,000 or so clones, around 80% occurring once. The source material was PBMCs, sampled from a glioma patient treated with radiotherapy, temozolomide or both. All receptors derive from a man in his forties or fifties with glioma. Some clones in this sample may be carry-over from other donors' samples.

This clone was counted a few times. This chain connects TRBV5-1 to TRBJ1-1; a possible D gene is TRBD1 (5 bases). V lost 4 bases and J 4 bases, leaving 14 bases between the germline ends. Germline CDR1 SGHRS, CDR2 YFSETQ. CDR3 length: 14 amino acids. The CDR3 spells CASSQGVGGTEAFF. The DNA for the CDR3 is TGCGCCAGCAGCCAAGGTGTGGGGGGCACTGAAGCTTTCTTT.

The V and J genes are TRBV6-4 and TRBJ2-3, with D unclear. V shed 0 bases and J shed 2 bases, with 3 bases lying between them. The CDR3 totals 13 residues. Per germline, CDR1 MRHNA and CDR2 SNTAGT. The CDR3 spells CASSDSDTDTQYF. Written as DNA, the CDR3 is TGTGCCAGCAGTGACTCGGACACAGATACGCAGTATTTT.

The chain recombines TRBV6-5 with TRBJ1-1; D is ambiguous. Trimming took off 8 bases at V and 2 bases at J, with 6 bases between the two ends. Germline CDR1 is MNHEY and CDR2 is SVGAGI. The CDR3 is 11 amino acids. CDR3 bases: TGTGCCAGCTTAAGTAACACTGAAGCTTTCTTT. Amino acid sequence: CASLSNTEAFF.

The V and J genes are TRBV5-6 and TRBJ1-6; D call uncertain. The CDR3 is 15 amino acids. In germline, CDR1 is SGHDT, CDR2 YYEEEE. V was shortened by 7 bases and J by 0 bases, with 11 bases between the two germline ends. CDR3 loop: CASHPRASYNSPLHF. Written as DNA, the CDR3 is TGTGCCAGCCACCCGCGTGCCTCCTATAATTCACCCCTCCACTTT.

The CDR3 sequence is CASSPGGSDNSPLHF. The CDR3 region has the DNA TGTGCCAGCAGCCCGGGGGGGTCTGATAATTCACCCCTCCACTTT. The gene calls are TRBV5-4 and TRBJ1-6, with TRBD1 as a possible D gene (5 bases). Germline CDR1 and CDR2: SGHNT and YYREEE (reference sequence). This CDR3 contains 15 residues. The V end lost 4 bases, the J end lost 5 bases, and 13 bases lay between the germline ends.

The table lists this clone with a few counts. The J gene is TRBJ1-4, the V gene TRBV7-9; D not certain. The CDR3 contains 14 residues. Deletions cut 0 bases from V and 8 bases from J, with 10 bases between. The germline gives CDR1 SEHNR, CDR2 FQNEAQ (reference sequence). CDR3 nucleotides: TGTGCCAGCAGCTTAGCGGGGAGTCTGGAAAAACTGTTTTTT. Protein product: CASSLAGSLEKLFF.

The chain carries TRBV6-5 and TRBJ2-7; no clear D gene. The CDR3 is made up of 13 amino acids. The V end was cut by 2 bases, the J end by 6 bases, with 11 bases between. Germline V gives CDR1 MNHEY, CDR2 SVGAGI. The CDR3 bases are TGTGCCAGCAGTTACGGTACACCGTTCGAGCAGTACTTC. Protein sequence: CASSYGTPFEQYF.

The rearrangement joins TRBV11-3 to TRBJ2-1, with D possibly TRBD2 on 5 matching bases. V was shortened by 1 base and J by 0 bases, with 7 bases between the two germline ends. The CDR3 runs to 15 residues. The germline V gene has CDR1 SGHNT and CDR2 YENEEA. The CDR3 spells CASSLGRGSYNEQFF. DNA for the CDR3: TGTGCCAGCAGCTTAGGACGGGGCTCCTACAATGAGCAGTTCTTC.

This rearrangement joins TRBV6-5 to TRBJ1-2; 8 bases align to TRBD1. This CDR3 is 16 amino acids long. Germline V gene sequence: CDR1 MNHEY, CDR2 SVGAGI. V shed 0 bases, J shed 4 bases, and the junction held 7 bases outside the gene matches. The CDR3 DNA reads TGTGCCAGCAGTTACTCGGCAGGGGGCGCGGGCTATGGCTACACCTTC. It specifies CASSYSAGGAGYGYTF.

The chain joins TRBV10-3 to TRBJ1-1, with D unresolved. Germline V CDR1 and CDR2: ENHRY, SYGVKD. Trimming removed 3 bases from V and 7 bases from J, with 12 bases in between. The CDR3 contains 13 residues. The DNA of the CDR3 is TGTGCCATCAGTGACGGCGCGGGGAGTGAAGCTTTCTTT. This gives the protein CAISDGAGSEAFF.

The rearrangement uses TRBV4-1 and TRBJ1-2; maybe TRBD1 (5 bases). Trimming pared 0 bases from V and 4 bases from J, leaving 18 bases between. This CDR3 has 17 amino acids. Germline V gene lookup returns CDR1 MGHRA and CDR2 YSYEKL. The DNA for the CDR3 is TGCGCCAGCAGCCAAGACGGGACGGCCGATACGATCTATGGCTACACCTTC. Translated: CASSQDGTADTIYGYTF.

The chain uses TRBV5-1 and TRBJ2-7; TRBD1 agrees at 7 bases. Per the germline V gene, CDR1 is SGHRS and CDR2 is YFSETQ. The CDR3 is made up of 13 amino acids. After removal of 0 bases from V and 4 bases from J, the junction contained 1 base not matched to a gene. CDR3 loop: CASSLEQGYEQYF. Here the CDR3 DNA reads TGCGCCAGCAGCTTGGAACAGGGGTACGAGCAGTACTTC. The complete variable domain, with remaining parts taken from reference TRBV5-1 and TRBJ2-7, reads KAGVTQTPRYLIKTRGQQVTLSCSPISGHRSVSWYQQTPGQGLQFLFEYFSETQRNKGNFPGRFSGRQFSNSRSEMNVSTLELGDSALYLCASSLEQGYEQYFGPGTRLTVT.

This chain uses TRBV5-1 with TRBJ2-2; D unclear. V lost 0 bases, J lost 1 base, and 4 bases lay in between. The germline gives CDR1 SGHRS, CDR2 YFSETQ. The CDR3 extends over 14 amino acids. Here the CDR3 reads CASSLGGNTGELFF. The CDR3 bases are TGCGCCAGCAGCTTGGGAGGGAACACCGGGGAGCTGTTTTTT.

This clone was found once. The genes are TRBV7-9 and TRBJ2-3; TRBD2 aligns across 8 bases. CDR1 and CDR2 from the germline V gene are SEHNR and FQNEAQ (reference sequence). CDR3 length equals 14 residues. V dropped 8 bases and J dropped 3; count of bases not matched to a gene: 7. CDR3 protein: CASALAGSTDTQYF. The CDR3 region has the DNA TGTGCCAGCGCGCTAGCGGGCTCTACAGATACGCAGTATTTT.

The V call is TRBV19, the J call TRBJ2-5; 10 bases fit TRBD1. The CDR3 runs 16 residues. The ends lost 5 bases at V and 6 bases at J; junction bases unmatched: 12. CDR1 LNHDA and CDR2 SQIVND come from the germline V gene (reference sequence). The CDR3 loop reads CASSGSPGQGLKTQYF. Written as DNA, the CDR3 is TGTGCCAGTAGTGGCTCCCCGGGACAGGGGTTGAAGACCCAGTACTTC.

The chain recombines TRBV5-1 with TRBJ1-6; no reliable D call. The V end lost 2 bases, the J end lost 6 bases, and 6 bases lay between the germline ends. The CDR3 consists of 13 residues. The germline CDR1 and CDR2 sequences are SGHRS and YFSETQ. CDR3 amino acids: CASSLAVNSPLHF. The DNA for the CDR3 is TGCGCCAGCAGCTTAGCGGTTAATTCACCCCTCCACTTT. Supplemented by reference TRBV5-1 and TRBJ1-6, the full variable domain reads KAGVTQTPRYLIKTRGQQVTLSCSPISGHRSVSWYQQTPGQGLQFLFEYFSETQRNKGNFPGRFSGRQFSNSRSEMNVSTLELGDSALYLCASSLAVNSPLHFGNGTRLTVT.

The rearrangement links TRBV6-5 to TRBJ2-7; 9 nucleotides match TRBD1. Germline V CDR1 and CDR2: MNHEY, SVGAGI. The CDR3 has 14 residues. V shed 6 bases and J 4 bases; nucleotides not matched to a gene: 7. The CDR3 sequence is CASRSRDRVYEQYF. CDR3 nucleotide sequence: TGTGCCAGCAGATCCCGGGACAGGGTATACGAGCAGTACTTC.

This clone was found many times. The CDR3 DNA is TGTGCCAGCAGACCACCCCCCCGACTCGGCGACGAGCAGTACTTC. Protein product: CASRPPPRLGDEQYF. The V and J genes are TRBV6-5 and TRBJ2-7; D is uncertain. Looked up from germline, CDR1 is MNHEY and CDR2 is SVGAGI. The CDR3 has 15 residues. V lost 6 bases and J lost 5, with 20 bases in between.

The genes are TRBV19 and TRBJ2-2; D may be TRBD2 (5 bases). CDR3 length equals 14 residues. Between the trimmed V and J ends, which lost 9 bases and 6 bases, there was a span of 17 bases. Per the germline V gene, CDR1 is LNHDA and CDR2 is SQIVND (reference sequence). CDR3 nucleotides: TGTGCCAGCCACCATAGAGGGTGGGCCGGGGAGCTGTTTTTT. Protein: CASHHRGWAGELFF. Drawing the rest from reference TRBV19 and TRBJ2-2, the complete variable domain is DGGITQSPKYLFRKEGQNVTLSCEQNLNHDAMYWYRQDPGQGLRLIYYSQIVNDFQKGDIAEGYSVSREKKESFPLTVTSAQKNPTAFYLCASHHRGWAGELFFGEGSRLTVL.

This clone was counted only a few times. Other DNA sequences in this specimen translate into the identical CDR3. The chain joins TRBV11-2 to TRBJ2-7; D is undetermined. The germline V gene encodes CDR1 SGHAT and CDR2 FQNNGV. Trimming took 5 bases from V and 0 from J, leaving 5 bases between them. This CDR3 comprises 12 residues. CDR3 amino acids: CASSLSSYEQYF. CDR3 DNA: TGTGCCAGCAGCCTAAGCTCCTACGAGCAGTACTTC. Using reference TRBV11-2 and TRBJ2-7 for the parts outside the CDR3, the full variable domain is EAGVAQSPRYKIIEKRQSVAFWCNPISGHATLYWYQQILGQGPKLLIQFQNNGVVDDSQLPKDRFSAERLKGVDSTLKIQPAKLEDSAVYLCASSLSSYEQYFGPGTRLTVT.

V gene TRBV30 combines with J gene TRBJ1-1; TRBD1 might be the D (6 bases). This CDR3 spans 13 amino acids. The V and J ends lost 0 bases and 2 bases respectively, with 7 bases between them. Per the germline V gene, CDR1 is GTSNPN and CDR2 is SVGIG (reference sequence). The CDR3 bases are TGTGCCTGGAGTGTACAGGGCAACACTGAAGCTTTCTTT. Amino acid sequence: CAWSVQGNTEAFF.

V usage is TRBV15 and J usage is TRBJ2-3, with D possibly called TRBD1 or TRBD2 (5 bases each). The germline CDR1 and CDR2 sequences are LNHNV and YYDKDF (reference sequence). Deletions cut 0 bases from V and 2 bases from J, with 9 bases between. CDR3 length equals 15 residues. The CDR3 region has the DNA TGTGCCACCAGCAGAGATTGGGGGTTCACAGATACGCAGTATTTT. Its protein is CATSRDWGFTDTQYF.

This clone was observed once. The chain uses TRBV19 and TRBJ1-1; D unresolved. Germline V gene sequence: CDR1 LNHDA, CDR2 SQIVND (reference sequence). The V gene lost 6 bases and the J gene lost 7 bases, with 15 bases spanning the gap. The CDR3 covers 13 residues. In nucleotides, the CDR3 is TGTGCCAGTAGCCTATCTAACCAAAATGAAGCTTTCTTT. Encoded protein: CASSLSNQNEAFF.

The genes are TRBV21-1 and TRBJ2-3; TRBD1 is taken as the D call from the table, unchecked against the DNA. TRBV21-1 is a pseudogene. The CDR3 runs to 14 residues. The CDR3 nucleotides are TGTGCCAGCAGCAGGACAGGAGTCACAGATACGCAGTATTTT. It is translated as CASSRTGVTDTQYF.

V gene TRBV6-1 combines with J gene TRBJ2-5, with TRBD2 identical over 10 bases. Germline assignment: CDR1 MNHNS and CDR2 SASEGT. The CDR3 runs to 15 residues. With 6 bases clipped from V and 5 bases from J, the junction kept 9 bases outside the gene matches. CDR3 nucleotides: TGTGCCAGCAGGGGAGCGGGGGGGCCTGGGGAGACCCAGTACTTC. The encoded protein is CASRGAGGPGETQYF.

The rearrangement joins TRBV2 to TRBJ1-2, with D tentatively TRBD1 (5 bases). The germline V gene has CDR1 SNHLY and CDR2 FYNNEI. V lost 3 bases, J lost 3 bases, and 11 bases lay in between. The length of the CDR3 is 14 residues. The CDR3 region has the DNA TGTGCCAGCAGTGAGAGACAGAAGGACTATGGCTACACCTTC. Amino acid sequence: CASSERQKDYGYTF. Together with reference TRBV2 and TRBJ1-2, the CDR3 gives the full variable domain: EPEVTQTPSHQVTQMGQEVILRCVPISNHLYFYWYRQILGQKVEFLVSFYNNEISEKSEIFDDQFSVERPDGSNFTLKIRSTKLEDSAMYFCASSERQKDYGYTFGSGTRLTVV.

This clone was counted once. The junction and the germline gene differ at one end; a read error may be behind it. The V call is TRBV29-1, the J call TRBJ1-4; 9 nucleotides agree with TRBD1. CDR1 and CDR2 (germline): SQVTM, ANQGSEA. The CDR3 runs 16 residues. CDR3 sequence reads: CSVEGGQGDSNEKLFF. CDR3 nucleotides: TGCAGCGTGGAAGGGGGACAGGGAGATTCTAATGAAAAACTGTTTTTT.

The V gene is TRBV6-5, the J gene TRBJ2-5, with TRBD1 matching 10 bases. The CDR3 has 15 amino acids. Trimming removed 4 bases from V and 5 bases from J; junction bases left unmatched: 7. Germline V lookup: CDR1 MNHEY, CDR2 SVGAGI. CDR3 residues: CASSSVGTGAETQYF. The DNA of the CDR3 is TGTGCCAGCAGTTCAGTTGGGACAGGGGCGGAGACCCAGTACTTC.

V and J are TRBV2 and TRBJ2-1, with 10 bases that match TRBD2. Germline V gives CDR1 SNHLY, CDR2 FYNNEI. V was clipped by 7 bases and J by 1 base; unmatched bases: 1. There are 14 residues in the CDR3. CDR3 region: CASNSGGSYNEQFF. CDR3 DNA: TGTGCCAGCAATAGCGGGGGGTCCTACAATGAGCAGTTCTTC. The full variable domain, its missing parts supplied by reference TRBV2 and TRBJ2-1, is EPEVTQTPSHQVTQMGQEVILRCVPISNHLYFYWYRQILGQKVEFLVSFYNNEISEKSEIFDDQFSVERPDGSNFTLKIRSTKLEDSAMYFCASNSGGSYNEQFFGPGTRLTVL.

The chain carries TRBV7-9 and TRBJ2-3; D not certain. V was cut by 3 bases and J by 0 bases, with 22 bases left in between. Germline assignment: CDR1 SEHNR and CDR2 FQNEAQ (reference sequence). This CDR3 has 19 amino acids. The CDR3 DNA is TGTGCCAGCAGCTTGGGAAGTTTCACCATAGGCACTAGCACAGATACGCAGTATTTT. Protein: CASSLGSFTIGTSTDTQYF. Supplemented by reference TRBV7-9 and TRBJ2-3, the full variable domain reads DTGVSQNPRHKITKRGQNVTFRCDPISEHNRLYWYRQTLGQGPEFLTYFQNEAQLEKSRLLSDRFSAERPKGSFSTLEIQRTEQGDSAMYLCASSLGSFTIGTSTDTQYFGPGTRLTVL.

The V call is TRBV6-6, the J call TRBJ2-7; D remains unclear. CDR3 size: 15 residues. Trimming took off 0 bases at V and 4 bases at J, with 13 bases between the two ends. The V gene's germline CDR1 is MNHNY and CDR2 SVGAGI (reference sequence). CDR3 sequence reads: CASSYSSAGEYEQYF. The CDR3 DNA is TGTGCCAGCAGTTACTCCTCCGCAGGAGAGTACGAGCAGTACTTC.